A selection of T cell receptor beta chains follows, all from one sample in a study of response to subunit inactivated influenza vaccine. Each CDR3 protein is one row after TCRdb ran MiXCR on the RT-PCR reads. The sample has a few hundred thousand distinct CDR3 sequences, 21% seen once; the top ten hold 9.5% to 13%. This material consisted of PBMCs from blood, taken about 20 months after vaccination. These receptors came from a man aged 50 to 75 who received an inactivated influenza vaccine. Each CDR3 is given with its conserved first and last residue. A D gene is named only where the DNA matches it firmly. Some rows have no size entry. The others give once, few or many, or a class for an expanded clone.

clone size	D gene	J gene	V gene	CDR3 DNA	CDR3 protein
-	TRBD1	TRBJ2-5	TRBV27	TGTGCCAGCAGTTCGGGACAGAATCAAGAGACCCAGTACTTC	CASSSGQNQETQYF
many	-	TRBJ2-1	TRBV3-1	TGTGCCAGCAGCCAGCGCAGGGGCTCCTACAATGAGCAGTTCTTC	CASSQRRGSYNEQFF
-	TRBD2	TRBJ2-7	TRBV7-2	TGTGCCAGCAGCTATCAGCGGGGGGATACCTACGAGCAGTACTTC	CASSYQRGDTYEQYF
-	-	TRBJ2-2	TRBV7-2	TGTGCCAGCAGCTTAGGTAGCCTCCGGAACACCGGGGAGCTGTTTTTT	CASSLGSLRNTGELFF
-	-	TRBJ1-1	TRBV12-3/TRBV12-4	TGTGCCAGCAGGCCGGGGGCACGAATGAACACTGAAGCTTTCTTT	CASRPGARMNTEAFF
few	-	TRBJ1-1	TRBV6-5	TGTGCCAGCAGTTACTCAGGGATAAACACTGAAGCTTTCTTT	CASSYSGINTEAFF
once	-	TRBJ2-7	TRBV6-1	TGTGCCAGCGGACCGATTGACAGAAACTACGAGCAGTACTTC	CASGPIDRNYEQYF
-	-	TRBJ1-4	TRBV15	TGTGCCACCAGCAGAGATGGCCAGTTAAATGAAAAACTGTTTTTT	CATSRDGQLNEKLFF
few	-	TRBJ1-1	TRBV18	TGTGCCAGCTCACCGTCGTCGGGAGATTTGTTGAACACTGAAGCTTTCTTT	CASSPSSGDLLNTEAFF
-	-	TRBJ2-3	TRBV7-9	TGTGCCAGCAGCTTTAATCCAGGGGTCACTAGCACAGATACGCAGTATTTT	CASSFNPGVTSTDTQYF
many	-	TRBJ1-1	TRBV5-1	TGCGCCAGCAGCGTTGGTCGGATCAACACTGAAGCTTTCTTT	CASSVGRINTEAFF
-	-	TRBJ2-3	TRBV15	TGTGCCACCAGTAGGGGCTACACAGATACGCAGTATTTT	CATSRGYTDTQYF
few	-	TRBJ1-3	TRBV12-3/TRBV12-4	TGTGCCAGCAGTTTAACTTTTAGGGGGTCCTCTGGAAACACCATATATTTT	CASSLTFRGSSGNTIYF
few	-	TRBJ2-3	TRBV12-3/TRBV12-4	TGTGCCAGCGCCCACCCCGCGGTCCTTAGCACAGATACGCAGTATTTT	CASAHPAVLSTDTQYF